Below are 21 T cell receptor beta chains sequenced from a single sample in a study of T cell responses to AZD1222 COVID-19 vaccine. Profiling relied on immunoSEQ multiplex PCR, and the TCRdb table lists in-frame clones only, not all of them. The profile shows some 150,000 clones, 86% of them singletons. The sequences come from peripheral blood, collected on day 0 of MenACWY control vaccination. The receptors were gathered from an adult in good health.

The chain combines TRBV7-6 with TRBJ1-5; D is possibly TRBD1 (5 bases). The CDR3 covers 16 residues. From germline, CDR1 is SGHVS and CDR2 FNYEAQ. The V end lost 5 bases, the J end lost 2 bases, and 16 bases lay between the germline ends. CDR3 protein: CASSPHSGLGNQPQHF. CDR3 sequence (DNA): TGTGCCAGCAGCCCCCATTCGGGGCTCGGCAATCAGCCCCAGCATTTT.

The V and J genes are TRBV9 and TRBJ1-2; no clear D. CDR1 is SGDLS, CDR2 YYNGEE, per germline. The CDR3 is 14 residues long. Trimming pared 4 bases from V and 4 bases from J, leaving 14 bases between. CDR3 protein: CASSPFKLGYGYTF. CDR3 bases: TGTGCCAGCAGCCCTTTCAAGCTGGGCTATGGCTACACCTTC. The whole variable domain, filled in from reference TRBV9 and TRBJ1-2, reads DSGVTQTPKHLITATGQRVTLRCSPRSGDLSVYWYQQSLDQGLQFLIQYYNGEERAKGNILERFSAQQFPDLHSELNLSSLELGDSALYFCASSPFKLGYGYTFGSGTRLTVV.

V is TRBV3-1 (or the pseudogene TRBV3-2) and J is TRBJ2-3; 9 nucleotides agree with TRBD2. V was clipped by 4 bases and J by 1 base; unmatched bases: 6. CDR1 is LGHDT, CDR2 YNNKEL, per germline (reference sequence). This CDR3 has 16 residues. This chain's CDR3 is CASSPLAGGRTDTQYF. For the CDR3, the DNA is TGTGCCAGCAGCCCGTTGGCGGGGGGGCGCACAGATACGCAGTATTTT.

V is TRBV19 and J is TRBJ1-2; 9 bases map to TRBD1. The CDR3 totals 14 residues. Germline V lookup: CDR1 LNHDA, CDR2 SQIVND (reference sequence). J lost 4 bases, V lost 6 bases, and 6 bases had no gene match. CDR3 nucleotide sequence: TGTGCCAGTAGAGAGCCGGGACAGGGCTATGGCTACACCTTC. Translating gives CASREPGQGYGYTF.

The chain links TRBV3-1 (or the pseudogene TRBV3-2) to TRBJ2-7, with a possible D match to TRBD2 (6 bases). The ends were cut back, 2 bases at V and 2 bases at J, with 13 bases in the middle. CDR1 is LGHDT and CDR2 is YNNKEL in the germline V gene (reference sequence). This CDR3 is 15 amino acids long. CDR3 nucleotide sequence: TGTGCCAGCAGCCAAATCAGGAGGGGAGCCTACGAGCAGTACTTC. This encodes CASSQIRRGAYEQYF.

This chain connects TRBV11-3 to TRBJ2-7, with a weak D call TRBD2 (6 bases). The CDR3 spans 13 residues. The V gene lost 3 bases and the J gene lost 7 bases, with 13 bases spanning the gap. In germline, CDR1 is SGHNT, CDR2 YENEEA. The chain's CDR3 is CASSFPGGEEQYF. In DNA, the CDR3 is TGTGCCAGCAGCTTCCCCGGAGGGGAGGAGCAGTACTTC.

This clone was counted a single time. This chain uses TRBV23-1 with TRBJ1-4; D perhaps matches TRBD1 (5 bases). TRBV23-1 is placed among ORFs of uncertain function. The CDR3 is made up of 17 amino acids. Trimming took off 6 bases at V and 3 bases at J, with 20 bases between the two ends. The CDR3 is CASRKGRPLGANEKLFF. DNA for the CDR3: TGCGCCAGCAGAAAGGGACGACCGTTGGGAGCTAATGAAAAACTGTTTTTT.

V is TRBV11-3 and J is TRBJ1-1; D gene unclear. Germline V gives CDR1 SGHNT, CDR2 YENEEA. V lost 0 bases and J 5 bases, leaving 7 bases between the germline ends. CDR3 length: 13 residues. CDR3 protein: CASSLERSTEAFF. CDR3 nucleotide sequence: TGTGCCAGCAGCTTAGAAAGGAGTACTGAAGCTTTCTTT.

The chain recombines TRBV4-2 with TRBJ1-2; the D gene is possibly TRBD1 (5 bases). CDR1 LGHNA and CDR2 YNFKEQ come from the germline V gene. The CDR3 consists of 14 residues. Trimming left V 0 bases short and J 2 bases short, with 7 bases between. In DNA form, the CDR3 reads TGTGCCAGCAGCCAAGAGACAGTAAACTATGGCTACACCTTC. It translates to CASSQETVNYGYTF.

The genes are TRBV5-5 and TRBJ2-2; D possibly corresponds to TRBD1 (5 bases). The CDR3 is 16 residues long. The germline V gene encodes CDR1 SGHKS and CDR2 YYEKEE (reference sequence). Trimming removed 1 base at V and 5 bases at J, with 15 bases between. The CDR3 sequence is CASSLLSGQGTGELFF. The CDR3 DNA sequence: TGTGCCAGCAGCTTGTTGTCAGGGCAAGGAACCGGGGAGCTGTTTTTT.

The chain uses TRBV5-1 and TRBJ2-2; 11 nucleotides align to TRBD1. Per germline, CDR1 SGHRS and CDR2 YFSETQ. Trimming took 4 bases from V and 4 from J; bases not matched to a gene: 12. The CDR3 runs 18 residues. The CDR3: CASSHGQGAVSTTGELFF. The CDR3 DNA is TGCGCCAGCAGCCATGGACAGGGGGCAGTAAGTACCACCGGGGAGCTGTTTTTT.

CDR3 in amino acids: CASSYRGTNEKLFF. Written as DNA, the CDR3 is TGCGCCAGCAGCTATAGGGGGACTAATGAAAAACTGTTTTTT. This chain uses TRBV5-1 with TRBJ1-4, with D maybe TRBD1 (6 bases). The CDR3 extends over 14 amino acids. The V end was cut by 3 bases, the J end by 2 bases, with 8 bases between. In germline, CDR1 is SGHRS, CDR2 YFSETQ.

This clone was observed a few times. The genes are TRBV19 and TRBJ1-2, with D possibly TRBD1 on 5 matching bases. Between the trimmed V and J ends, which lost 4 bases and 6 bases, there was a span of 15 bases. The CDR3 extends over 14 amino acids. The V gene's germline CDR1 is LNHDA and CDR2 SQIVND (reference sequence). The CDR3 nucleotides read TGTGCCAGTAGTACACCATGGGGGAGGGATGGCTACACCTTC. It is translated as CASSTPWGRDGYTF.

J is TRBJ2-1 and V is TRBV19, with 15 positions matching TRBD2. The germline CDR1 and CDR2 sequences are LNHDA and SQIVND (reference sequence). V lost 7 bases to trimming and J lost 0 bases; unmatched junction nucleotides: 10. The CDR3 contains 19 residues. The CDR3 spells CASTSPGTSGRRSYNEQFF. The CDR3 DNA sequence: TGTGCCAGTACTTCGCCCGGGACTAGCGGGAGGCGCTCCTACAATGAGCAGTTCTTC.

The J gene is TRBJ1-1, the V gene TRBV5-1, with 7 bases lining up with TRBD1. Trimming at V came to 3 bases and at J to 0 bases, leaving 2 bases not matched to a gene. The CDR3 extends over 14 amino acids. Germline V gene lookup returns CDR1 SGHRS and CDR2 YFSETQ. The CDR3 DNA reads TGCGCCAGCAGCTGGGACAGTGTGAACACTGAAGCTTTCTTT. Amino acid sequence: CASSWDSVNTEAFF.

The V call is TRBV24-1, the J call TRBJ2-1, with D unclear. Looked up from germline, CDR1 is KGHDR and CDR2 is SFDVKD. V lost 9 bases to trimming and J lost 8 bases, with 10 bases between them. This CDR3 has 11 residues. The CDR3 DNA reads as TGTGCCACCGCCGGGCGAGATGAGCAGTTCTTC. This translates into CATAGRDEQFF.

This chain uses TRBV5-4 with TRBJ1-3; possibly TRBD1 for D (5 bases). This CDR3 contains 16 residues. The V end was cut by 0 bases, the J end by 7 bases, with 17 bases between. Germline CDR1 reads SGHNT; CDR2 reads YYREEE (reference sequence). In nucleotides, the CDR3 is TGTGCCAGCAGCTTGGGGGGCTTCGGGTTTCGGAACACCATATATTTT. This sequence encodes CASSLGGFGFRNTIYF.

V and J are TRBV5-1 and TRBJ2-5; the match to TRBD2 covers 7 bases. CDR3 length equals 15 residues. Germline CDR1 and CDR2: SGHRS and YFSETQ. The V segment lost 5 bases and the J segment 2 bases; nucleotides outside the gene matches: 9. The CDR3 DNA sequence: TGCGCCAGCAGTCGAGGGGCTAGCGGACAAGAGACCCAGTACTTC. Protein product: CASSRGASGQETQYF.

The V call is TRBV12-3 or TRBV12-4, the J call TRBJ1-1, with D unclear. The ends were cut back, 1 base at V and 8 bases at J, with 5 bases in the middle. This CDR3 region has 11 residues. The CDR3 nucleotides are TGTGCCAGCAGTTTAGAGGTAGAAGCTTTCTTT. Protein product: CASSLEVEAFF.

V usage is TRBV9 and J usage is TRBJ2-1; D is unresolved. Germline CDR1 SGDLS, CDR2 YYNGEE. This CDR3 region has 18 residues. Trimming left V 0 bases short and J 6 bases short, with 22 bases between. The CDR3 DNA reads as TGTGCCAGCAGCGTAGCTACGTCTACCGCTTACCTACTCAATGAGCAGTTCTTC. It yields the protein CASSVATSTAYLLNEQFF.

This clone was seen only once. CDR3 protein: CASSLRAPDTQYF. DNA of the CDR3: TGTGCCAGCAGCTTAAGGGCGCCAGATACGCAGTATTTT. V and J are TRBV7-7 and TRBJ2-3; no clear D gene. Germline CDR1 and CDR2: SSHAT and FNYEAQ (reference sequence). This CDR3 spans 13 amino acids. Deletions cut 2 bases from V and 4 bases from J, with 7 bases between.